These 25 T cell receptor beta chains were all obtained from the same sample, sequenced in a study of blood T cell repertoires in COVID-19. Using immunoSEQ multiplex PCR, the repertoire was profiled, and TCRdb retains in-frame clones only, with some absent. In the table there are 85,000 to 120,000 clones, less than 80% of which are singletons. Sequenced: peripheral blood. These receptors were collected from a man at least 80 years old with COVID-19, enrolled during active disease.

V gene TRBV5-1 combines with J gene TRBJ2-2; TRBD1 agrees at 10 bases. The germline CDR1 and CDR2 sequences are SGHRS and YFSETQ. The V and J ends lost 7 bases and 6 bases, in that order; junction bases with no gene match: 9. CDR3 length: 15 residues. The CDR3 bases are TGCGCCAGCCACATTTCGACAGGGGGCTCCGGGGAGCTGTTTTTT. Protein sequence: CASHISTGGSGELFF.

This clone was counted between two and nine times. This rearrangement joins TRBV24-1 to TRBJ2-2; 7 bases map to TRBD2. Germline V gene sequence: CDR1 KGHDR, CDR2 SFDVKD. After removal of 5 bases from V and 6 bases from J, the junction contained 11 bases not matched to a gene. The CDR3 spans 16 residues. The CDR3 nucleotides are TGTGCCACCAGTGCGGCGGGAGCCGGACTCCCCGGGGAGCTGTTTTTT. It is translated as CATSAAGAGLPGELFF.

The chain is built from TRBV3-1 (or the pseudogene TRBV3-2) and TRBJ2-5, with D unclear. The V gene's germline CDR1 is LGHDT and CDR2 YNNKEL (reference sequence). This CDR3 is built from 13 residues. V lost 1 base to trimming and J lost 2 bases, with 5 bases between them. For the CDR3, the DNA is TGTGCCAGCAGCCAAGGGGCGCAAGAGACCCAGTACTTC. Its translation is CASSQGAQETQYF.

V gene TRBV5-1 combines with J gene TRBJ2-5; weak D call: TRBD2 (5 bases). The CDR3 consists of 14 residues. Germline V gives CDR1 SGHRS, CDR2 YFSETQ. The V end was cut by 0 bases, the J end by 2 bases, with 8 bases between. CDR3 DNA sequence: TGCGCCAGCAGCTTGGGGACTTCGCAAGAGACCCAGTACTTC. This translates into CASSLGTSQETQYF.

This clone was counted only a few times. V and J are TRBV10-2 and TRBJ2-7; 11 bases match TRBD2. CDR1 WSHSY and CDR2 SAAADI come from the germline V gene. The trim removed 3 bases at V and 6 bases at J, leaving 7 bases unmatched. The CDR3 is made up of 15 amino acids. CDR3 residues: CASSDLTSGKVEQYF. Written as DNA, the CDR3 is TGCGCCAGCAGTGACCTGACTAGCGGGAAAGTCGAGCAGTACTTC.

The chain carries TRBV5-4 and TRBJ1-1, with TRBD1 as a possible D gene (6 bases). V lost 8 bases to trimming and J lost 0 bases, with 14 bases between them. CDR1 is SGHNT, CDR2 YYREEE, per germline (reference sequence). The CDR3 has 14 amino acids. CDR3: CASKTGTMNTEAFF. The CDR3 DNA sequence: TGTGCCAGTAAAACAGGGACCATGAACACTGAAGCTTTCTTT.

This clone was seen only a few times. The CDR3 region is CASSLEQGDTEAFF. The CDR3 DNA is TGTGCCAGCAGCTTAGAACAGGGGGACACTGAAGCTTTCTTT. V usage is TRBV11-2 and J usage is TRBJ1-1, with 8 bases matching TRBD1. The length of the CDR3 is 14 residues. The J segment lost 3 bases and the V segment lost 0 bases, leaving 0 bases of the junction unmatched. Germline lookup yields CDR1 SGHAT and CDR2 FQNNGV.

This chain joins TRBV14 and TRBJ2-3; 7 bases line up with TRBD1. This CDR3 has 15 amino acids. Trimming removed 1 base from V and 4 bases from J; junction bases left unmatched: 5. Germline V lookup: CDR1 SGHDN, CDR2 FVKESK. The CDR3 DNA sequence: TGTGCCAGCAGCCAAGTTACAGGGGTCCCAGATACGCAGTATTTT. Residues: CASSQVTGVPDTQYF.

V usage is TRBV4-2 and J usage is TRBJ2-1; D remains unclear. The CDR3 is 16 residues long. V lost 1 base and J 0 bases, leaving 10 bases between the germline ends. Germline V gives CDR1 LGHNA, CDR2 YNFKEQ. The CDR3 spells CASSQAEFSSYNEQFF. CDR3 DNA: TGTGCCAGCAGCCAAGCCGAATTTAGCTCCTACAATGAGCAGTTCTTC.

The chain is built from TRBV25-1 and TRBJ1-1; 7 bases are a match to TRBD1. Germline CDR1 MGHDK, CDR2 SYGVNS. J was trimmed by 4 bases and V by 2 bases; bases with no gene match: 7. CDR3 length: 15 residues. CDR3 protein: CASSEHKGALTEAFF. CDR3 in DNA: TGTGCCAGCAGTGAACATAAGGGGGCGCTCACTGAAGCTTTCTTT.

The genes are TRBV13 and TRBJ1-6; 7 positions agree with TRBD1. There are 14 residues in the CDR3. Germline V CDR1 and CDR2: PRHDT, FYEKMQ (reference sequence). V lost 2 bases, J lost 7 bases, and 2 bases stayed unmatched. CDR3 amino acids: CASSLTGDNSPLHF. CDR3 sequence (DNA): TGTGCCAGCAGCTTAACAGGGGACAATTCACCCCTCCACTTT.

V and J are TRBV4-2 and TRBJ2-1; 13 nucleotides align to TRBD2. The CDR3 loop spans 16 amino acids. CDR1 is LGHNA and CDR2 is YNFKEQ in the germline V gene. The V segment lost 4 bases and the J segment 7 bases; nucleotides outside the gene matches: 7. The CDR3 DNA follows: TGTGCCAGCAGCCGAACCGGGACTAGCGGGATAAATGAGCAGTTCTTC. It yields the protein CASSRTGTSGINEQFF.

This clone was seen a single time. The CDR3 coding sequence is TGTGCCAGCAGACTCACAGGGGAAGCCTATGGCTACACCTTC. Amino acids: CASRLTGEAYGYTF. The V and J genes are TRBV6-5 and TRBJ1-2; 7 nucleotides match TRBD1. From germline, CDR1 is MNHEY and CDR2 SVGAGI. V shed 6 bases and J 4 bases; nucleotides not matched to a gene: 8. The CDR3 loop spans 14 amino acids.

The chain is built from TRBV19 and TRBJ2-4, with 7 bases lining up with TRBD1. Germline assignment: CDR1 LNHDA and CDR2 SQIVND (reference sequence). The CDR3 consists of 14 residues. Germline trimming cut 6 bases from V and 9 bases from J; bases unmatched to any gene: 11. CDR3 protein: CASSPGQIISIQYF. The CDR3 coding sequence is TGTGCCAGTAGCCCGGGACAGATTATTAGCATTCAGTACTTC.

This clone occurred once. The CDR3 is CASSQGQAYEQYF. DNA of the CDR3: TGTGCCAGCAGCCAGGGGCAAGCCTACGAGCAGTACTTC. The rearrangement links TRBV9 to TRBJ2-7; D might be TRBD1 (6 bases). This CDR3 is 13 amino acids long. Between the trimmed V and J ends, which lost 4 bases and 2 bases, there was a span of 10 bases. Germline CDR1 is SGDLS and CDR2 is YYNGEE.

The CDR3 DNA reads TGCGCCAGCAGCGTCCTAGCGGGAGGGGGAAAATACGAGCAGTACTTC. Its protein is CASSVLAGGGKYEQYF. The V gene is TRBV5-1, the J gene TRBJ2-7; TRBD2 agrees at 12 bases. V dropped 4 bases and J dropped 4; count of bases not matched to a gene: 9. There are 16 residues in the CDR3. Germline lookup yields CDR1 SGHRS and CDR2 YFSETQ.

This chain uses TRBV19 with TRBJ2-7; TRBD1 agrees at 7 bases. CDR1 and CDR2 from the germline V gene are LNHDA and SQIVND (reference sequence). V shed 4 bases and J 1 base; nucleotides not matched to a gene: 1. The CDR3 contains 13 residues. The CDR3 sequence is CASSRDSSYEQYF. DNA of the CDR3: TGTGCCAGTAGTAGGGACAGTTCCTACGAGCAGTACTTC.

This chain uses TRBV10-3 with TRBJ2-3, with unresolved D. In germline, CDR1 is ENHRY, CDR2 SYGVKD. The V gene lost 4 bases and the J gene lost 6 bases, with 11 bases spanning the gap. The CDR3 loop spans 13 amino acids. The CDR3 protein is CAISAGLEDTQYF. The CDR3 coding sequence is TGTGCCATCAGTGCCGGGTTGGAGGATACGCAGTATTTT.

The genes are TRBV3-1 (or the pseudogene TRBV3-2) and TRBJ1-2, with TRBD1 matching 7 bases. The CDR3 covers 13 residues. The germline V gene has CDR1 LGHDT and CDR2 YNNKEL (reference sequence). V lost 5 bases and J lost 6; bases outside the gene matches: 6. The chain's CDR3 is CASSRNRGDGYTF. The CDR3 region has the DNA TGTGCCAGCAGCAGAAACAGGGGCGATGGCTACACCTTC.

The chain links TRBV28 to TRBJ2-7, with D possibly being TRBD2 (5 bases). Trimming took off 4 bases at V and 5 bases at J, with 15 bases between the two ends. This CDR3 is 14 amino acids long. In germline, CDR1 is MDHEN, CDR2 SYDVKM. The CDR3 loop reads CASSSPGEADEQYF. In nucleotides, the CDR3 is TGTGCCAGCAGTTCTCCCGGGGAAGCTGACGAGCAGTACTTC.

The V call is TRBV28, the J call TRBJ2-7, with 7 bases matching TRBD1. V trimming: 6 bases; J trimming: 3 bases; junction bases outside the gene matches: 14. The CDR3 is 16 residues long. Germline values: CDR1 MDHEN, CDR2 SYDVKM. The CDR3 DNA reads as TGTGCCAGCAGCCTCACTGGGTCGGGACAGCTCTACGAGCAGTACTTC. Its translation: CASSLTGSGQLYEQYF. The full variable domain, in which reference TRBV28 and TRBJ2-7 provide the parts outside the CDR3, is DVKVTQSSRYLVKRTGEKVFLECVQDMDHENMFWYRQDPGLGLRLIYFSYDVKMKEKGDIPEGYSVSREKKERFSLILESASTNQTSMYLCASSLTGSGQLYEQYFGPGTRLTVT.

The rearrangement joins TRBV12-5 to TRBJ2-5, with 15 bases fitting TRBD2. Germline V lookup: CDR1 LGHNT, CDR2 FRNRAP. V lost 1 base and J lost 3; bases outside the gene matches: 3. CDR3 length equals 17 residues. The CDR3 spells CASGLAGLAGGKETQYF. DNA for the CDR3: TGTGCTAGTGGTTTGGCGGGACTAGCGGGAGGAAAAGAGACCCAGTACTTC.

The count of this clone is one. The chain recombines TRBV29-1 with TRBJ2-3; 12 nucleotides align to TRBD2. J was trimmed by 1 base and V by 3 bases; bases with no gene match: 5. The V gene's germline CDR1 is SQVTM and CDR2 ANQGSEA. The CDR3 contains 16 residues. The CDR3 coding sequence is TGCAGCGTTGACGGTCCTAGCGGGAGGGGCACAGATACGCAGTATTTT. Residues: CSVDGPSGRGTDTQYF.

This clone was detected only once. The junction and the germline gene differ at one end; a read error may be behind it. The chain recombines TRBV19 with TRBJ2-7; 7 bases align to TRBD2. Germline V lookup: CDR1 LNHDA, CDR2 SQIVND (reference sequence). This CDR3 is 17 amino acids long. CDR3 sequence reads: CASSSRDGLVASYGQYF. The CDR3 coding sequence is TGTGCCAGTAGCTCCCGAGACGGACTAGTGGCATCCTACGGGCAGTACTTC.

The gene calls are TRBV28 and TRBJ1-1; 8 bases line up with TRBD1. Germline V gene lookup returns CDR1 MDHEN and CDR2 SYDVKM. The junction had 10 bases not matched to a gene; V was cut back by 7 bases and J by 6 bases. The CDR3 spans 14 residues. CDR3: CASKQQGGFAEAFF. For the CDR3, the DNA is TGTGCCAGCAAGCAACAGGGGGGTTTTGCTGAAGCTTTCTTT.